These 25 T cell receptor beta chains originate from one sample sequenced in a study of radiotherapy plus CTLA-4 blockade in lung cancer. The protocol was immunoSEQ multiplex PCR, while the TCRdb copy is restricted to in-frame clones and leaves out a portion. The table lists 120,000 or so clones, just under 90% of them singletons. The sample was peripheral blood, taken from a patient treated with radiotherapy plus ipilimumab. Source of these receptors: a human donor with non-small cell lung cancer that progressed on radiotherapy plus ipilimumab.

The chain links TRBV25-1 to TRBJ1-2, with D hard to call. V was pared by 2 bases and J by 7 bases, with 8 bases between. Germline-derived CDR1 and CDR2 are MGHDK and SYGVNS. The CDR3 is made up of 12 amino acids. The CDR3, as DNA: TGTGCCAGCAGTGAAGCCCTCCGTGGCTACACCTTC. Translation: CASSEALRGYTF.

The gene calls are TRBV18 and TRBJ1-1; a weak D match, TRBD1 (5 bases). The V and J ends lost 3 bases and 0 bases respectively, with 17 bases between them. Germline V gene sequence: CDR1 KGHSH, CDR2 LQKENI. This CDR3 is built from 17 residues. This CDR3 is CASSPPTKGNMNTEAFF. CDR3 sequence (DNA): TGTGCCAGCTCACCTCCAACGAAGGGGAACATGAACACTGAAGCTTTCTTT.

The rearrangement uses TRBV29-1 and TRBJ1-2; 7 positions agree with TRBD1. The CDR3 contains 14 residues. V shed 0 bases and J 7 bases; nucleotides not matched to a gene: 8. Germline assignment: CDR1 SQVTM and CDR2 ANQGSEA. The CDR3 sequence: CSVEDRGRNSGYTF. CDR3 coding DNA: TGCAGCGTTGAAGATAGGGGGCGTAATAGTGGCTACACCTTC.

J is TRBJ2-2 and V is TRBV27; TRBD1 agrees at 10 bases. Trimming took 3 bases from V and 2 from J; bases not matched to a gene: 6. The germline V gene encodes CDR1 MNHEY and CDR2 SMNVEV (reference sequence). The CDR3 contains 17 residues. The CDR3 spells CASSFHGTGVNTGELFF. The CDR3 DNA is TGTGCCAGCAGTTTCCACGGGACAGGGGTAAACACCGGGGAGCTGTTTTTT.

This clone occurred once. The CDR3 DNA sequence: TGTGCCAGCAGCTTTTCCTACAACACTGAAGCTTTCTTT. Its translation: CASSFSYNTEAFF. This chain connects TRBV5-4 to TRBJ1-1; D unresolved. Germline CDR1 SGHNT, CDR2 YYREEE (reference sequence). The CDR3 has 13 residues. Trimming took 2 bases from V and 2 from J, leaving 7 bases between them.

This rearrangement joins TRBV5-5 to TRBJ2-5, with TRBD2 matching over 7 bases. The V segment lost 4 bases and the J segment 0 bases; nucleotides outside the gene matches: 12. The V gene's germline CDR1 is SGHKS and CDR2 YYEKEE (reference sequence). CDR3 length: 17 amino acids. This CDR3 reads CASSPSGSGEYQETQYF. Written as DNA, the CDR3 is TGTGCCAGCAGCCCTTCGGGGAGCGGGGAGTACCAAGAGACCCAGTACTTC.

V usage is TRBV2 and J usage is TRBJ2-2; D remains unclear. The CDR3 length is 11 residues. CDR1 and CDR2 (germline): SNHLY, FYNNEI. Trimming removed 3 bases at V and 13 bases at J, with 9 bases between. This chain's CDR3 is CASSESGLLFF. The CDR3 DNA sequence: TGTGCCAGCAGTGAGTCCGGATTGCTGTTTTTT. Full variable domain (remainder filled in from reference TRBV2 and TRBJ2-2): EPEVTQTPSHQVTQMGQEVILRCVPISNHLYFYWYRQILGQKVEFLVSFYNNEISEKSEIFDDQFSVERPDGSNFTLKIRSTKLEDSAMYFCASSESGLLFFGEGSRLTVL.

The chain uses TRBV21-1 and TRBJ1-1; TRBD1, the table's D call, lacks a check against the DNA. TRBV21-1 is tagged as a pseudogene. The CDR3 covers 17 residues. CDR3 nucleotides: TGTGCCAGCGAGAGGACAGTTCTCAAGCTACCGAACACTGAAGCTTTCTTT. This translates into CASERTVLKLPNTEAFF.

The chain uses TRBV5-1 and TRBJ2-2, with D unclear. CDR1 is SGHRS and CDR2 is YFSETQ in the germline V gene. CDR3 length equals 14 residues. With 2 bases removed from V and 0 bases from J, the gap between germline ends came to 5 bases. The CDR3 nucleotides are TGCGCCAGCAGCTTCGGACCGAACACCGGGGAGCTGTTTTTT. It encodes CASSFGPNTGELFF.

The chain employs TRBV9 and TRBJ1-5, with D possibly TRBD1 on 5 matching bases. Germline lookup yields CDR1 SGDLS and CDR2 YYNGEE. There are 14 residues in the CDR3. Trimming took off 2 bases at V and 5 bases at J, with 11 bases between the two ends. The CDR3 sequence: CASSVGGEDQPQHF. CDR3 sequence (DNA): TGTGCCAGCAGCGTCGGGGGAGAGGATCAGCCCCAGCATTTT.

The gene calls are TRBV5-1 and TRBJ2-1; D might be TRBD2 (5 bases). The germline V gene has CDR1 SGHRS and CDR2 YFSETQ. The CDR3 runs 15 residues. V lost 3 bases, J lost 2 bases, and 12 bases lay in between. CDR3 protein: CASSSTGIAYNEQFF. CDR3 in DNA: TGCGCCAGCAGCTCGACGGGGATCGCCTACAATGAGCAGTTCTTC.

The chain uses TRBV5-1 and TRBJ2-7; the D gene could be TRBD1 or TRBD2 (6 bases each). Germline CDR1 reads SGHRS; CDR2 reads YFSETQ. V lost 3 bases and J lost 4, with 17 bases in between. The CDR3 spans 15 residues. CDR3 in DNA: TGCGCCAGCAGCTCAAGCGGAGGGGGGTTATACGAGCAGTACTTC. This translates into CASSSSGGGLYEQYF.

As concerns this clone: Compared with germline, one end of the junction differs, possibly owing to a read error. The CDR3 DNA follows: TGCGCCAGCAGTTTGGGGGGCGTGAGCGGTACCTACGAGCAGTACTTC. It encodes CASSLGGVSGTYEQYF. The chain carries TRBV5-1 and TRBJ2-7; either TRBD1 or TRBD2 may supply D (6 bases each). Germline CDR1 SGHRS, CDR2 YFSETQ. The CDR3 has 16 amino acids.

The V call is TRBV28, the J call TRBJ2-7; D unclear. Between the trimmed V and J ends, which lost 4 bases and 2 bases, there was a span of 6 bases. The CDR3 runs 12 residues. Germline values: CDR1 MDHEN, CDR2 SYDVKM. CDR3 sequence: CASSSPPYEQYF. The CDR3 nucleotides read TGTGCCAGCAGTTCCCCTCCCTACGAGCAGTACTTC.

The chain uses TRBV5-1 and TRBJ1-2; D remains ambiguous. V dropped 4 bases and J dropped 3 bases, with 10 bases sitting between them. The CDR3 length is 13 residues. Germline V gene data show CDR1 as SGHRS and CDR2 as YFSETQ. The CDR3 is CASSPEPDYGYTF. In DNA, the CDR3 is TGCGCCAGCAGCCCGGAACCCGACTATGGCTACACCTTC.

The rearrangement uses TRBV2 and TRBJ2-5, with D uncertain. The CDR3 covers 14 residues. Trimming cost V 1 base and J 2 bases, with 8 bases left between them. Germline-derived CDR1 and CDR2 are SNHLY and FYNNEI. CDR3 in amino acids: CASSEVMRQETQYF. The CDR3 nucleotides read TGTGCCAGCAGTGAAGTAATGAGACAAGAGACCCAGTACTTC.

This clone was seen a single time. The CDR3 nucleotides are TGCGCCAGCAGCGAGGACAGCACGAACACTGAAGCTTTCTTT. Protein: CASSEDSTNTEAFF. J is TRBJ1-1 and V is TRBV5-1, with D possibly TRBD1 on 6 matching bases. This CDR3 is built from 14 residues. Germline lookup yields CDR1 SGHRS and CDR2 YFSETQ. V was trimmed by 4 bases and J by 1 base, leaving 11 bases between them.

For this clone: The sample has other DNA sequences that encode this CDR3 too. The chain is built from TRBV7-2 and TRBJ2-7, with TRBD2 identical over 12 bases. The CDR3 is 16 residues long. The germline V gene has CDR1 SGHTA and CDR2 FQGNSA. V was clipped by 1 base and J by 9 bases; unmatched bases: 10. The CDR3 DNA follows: TGTGCCAGCAGCTTAGAAGGGTCTAGCGGGAGGGCGGCGCAGTACTTC. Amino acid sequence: CASSLEGSSGRAAQYF. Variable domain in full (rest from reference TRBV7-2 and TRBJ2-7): GAGVSQSPSNKVTEKGKDVELRCDPISGHTALYWYRQSLGQGLEFLIYFQGNSAPDKSGLPSDRFSAERTGGSVSTLTIQRTQQEDSAVYLCASSLEGSSGRAAQYFGPGTRLTVT.

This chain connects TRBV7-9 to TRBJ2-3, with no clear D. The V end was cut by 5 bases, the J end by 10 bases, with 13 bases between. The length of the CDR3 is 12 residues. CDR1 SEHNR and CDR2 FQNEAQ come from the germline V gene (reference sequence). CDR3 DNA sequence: TGTGCCAGCAGCCAAGGAAGCGCTGCGCAGTATTTT. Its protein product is CASSQGSAAQYF.

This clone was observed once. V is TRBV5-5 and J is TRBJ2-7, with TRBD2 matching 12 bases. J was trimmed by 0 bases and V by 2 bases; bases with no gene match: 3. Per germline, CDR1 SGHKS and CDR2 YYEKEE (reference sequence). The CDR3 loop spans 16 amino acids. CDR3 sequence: CASSFRTSGISYEQYF. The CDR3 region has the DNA TGTGCCAGCAGCTTCCGGACTAGCGGGATCTCCTACGAGCAGTACTTC.

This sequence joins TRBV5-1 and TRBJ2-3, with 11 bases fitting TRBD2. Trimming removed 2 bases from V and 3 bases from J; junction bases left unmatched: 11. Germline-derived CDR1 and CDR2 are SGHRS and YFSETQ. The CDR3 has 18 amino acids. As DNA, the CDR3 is TGCGCCAGCAGCTTTCCTAGCGGGAGGTCCCGAAATACAGATACGCAGTATTTT. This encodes CASSFPSGRSRNTDTQYF. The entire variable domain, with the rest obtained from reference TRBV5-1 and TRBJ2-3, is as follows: KAGVTQTPRYLIKTRGQQVTLSCSPISGHRSVSWYQQTPGQGLQFLFEYFSETQRNKGNFPGRFSGRQFSNSRSEMNVSTLELGDSALYLCASSFPSGRSRNTDTQYFGPGTRLTVL.

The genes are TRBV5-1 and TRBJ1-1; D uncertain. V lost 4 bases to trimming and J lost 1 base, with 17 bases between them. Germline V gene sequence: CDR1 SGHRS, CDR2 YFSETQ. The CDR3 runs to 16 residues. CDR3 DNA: TGCGCCAGCAGCCGAGCAGGCTCCCTCGAGAACACTGAAGCTTTCTTT. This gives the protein CASSRAGSLENTEAFF.

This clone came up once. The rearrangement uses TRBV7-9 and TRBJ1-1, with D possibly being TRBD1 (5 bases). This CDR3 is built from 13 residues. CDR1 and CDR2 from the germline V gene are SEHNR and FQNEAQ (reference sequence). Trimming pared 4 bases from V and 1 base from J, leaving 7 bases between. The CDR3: CASSSGGNTEAFF. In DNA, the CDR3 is TGTGCCAGCAGCTCCGGGGGGAACACTGAAGCTTTCTTT.

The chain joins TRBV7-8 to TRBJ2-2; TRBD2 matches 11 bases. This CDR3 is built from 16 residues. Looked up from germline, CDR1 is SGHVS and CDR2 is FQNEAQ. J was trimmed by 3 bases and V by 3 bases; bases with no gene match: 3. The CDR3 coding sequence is TGTGCCAGCAGCTTGGGGACTAGCGGACACACCGGGGAGCTGTTTTTT. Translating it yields CASSLGTSGHTGELFF.

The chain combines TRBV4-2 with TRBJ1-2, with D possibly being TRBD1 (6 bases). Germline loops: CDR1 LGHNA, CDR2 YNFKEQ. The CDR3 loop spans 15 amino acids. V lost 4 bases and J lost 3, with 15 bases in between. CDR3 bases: TGTGCCAGCAGCCCGGTAGGGGCAGGGGACTATGGCTACACCTTC. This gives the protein CASSPVGAGDYGYTF.